The 5 T cell receptor beta chains in this list originate from one sample, sequenced in a study of T-cell memory formation after mild COVID-19. TCRdb ran MiXCR on the 5' RACE reads and lists one entry per CDR3 protein. This sample yields about 340,000 distinct CDR3 sequences, of which 20% to 25% are seen a single time; roughly a fifth belongs to the top ten. The sequencing input was PBMCs or a T cell subset sorted from them (not recorded which). Source of these receptors: a man younger than 30 who had mild COVID-19 (a few samples of this study predate the infection). Cell type and time point are not known.

This chain uses TRBV20-1 with TRBJ2-1, with 10 nucleotides matching TRBD2. V trimming: 1 base; J trimming: 6 bases; junction bases outside the gene matches: 9. The germline CDR1 and CDR2 sequences are DFQATT and SNEGSKA (reference sequence). The CDR3 is made up of 16 amino acids. CDR3 sequence reads: CSARVPWLAGVNEQFF. The CDR3 region has the DNA TGCAGTGCTAGAGTTCCGTGGCTAGCGGGAGTCAATGAGCAGTTCTTC.

This clonotype was detected a few times. This sequence joins TRBV5-1 and TRBJ2-5; 7 positions agree with TRBD2. CDR1 is SGHRS and CDR2 is YFSETQ in the germline V gene. The J segment lost 1 base and the V segment lost 3 bases, leaving 6 bases of the junction unmatched. The CDR3 spans 15 residues. The CDR3 protein is CASSSHLAAQETQYF. For the CDR3, the DNA is TGCGCCAGCAGCTCCCATCTAGCGGCCCAAGAGACCCAGTACTTC.

This chain connects TRBV2 to TRBJ1-2, with D possibly matching TRBD1 (5 bases). The V end lost 6 bases, the J end lost 1 base, and 9 bases lay between the germline ends. The CDR3 runs 13 residues. Germline lookup yields CDR1 SNHLY and CDR2 FYNNEI. The CDR3 DNA reads TGTGCCAGCAGGGCAGGGATTAACTATGGCTACACCTTC. The encoded protein is CASRAGINYGYTF.

The chain employs TRBV14 and TRBJ1-1; 9 bases align to TRBD1. The CDR3 covers 19 residues. Trimming at V came to 2 bases and at J to 1 base, leaving 14 bases not matched to a gene. Germline V CDR1 and CDR2: SGHDN, FVKESK. In DNA, the CDR3 is TGTGCCAGCAGCCAAATGAGATGGCGGACAGGGGCTCAGAACACTGAAGCTTTCTTT. Encoded protein: CASSQMRWRTGAQNTEAFF.

The J gene is TRBJ2-1, the V gene TRBV6-6, with D perhaps TRBD2 (5 bases). V was pared by 4 bases and J by 2 bases, with 12 bases between. The CDR3 covers 15 residues. Germline CDR1 MNHNY, CDR2 SVGAGI (reference sequence). The DNA of the CDR3 is TGTGCCAGCAGTTTTAGGGCTAGCCCCTACAATGAGCAGTTCTTC. Protein: CASSFRASPYNEQFF.